This TCR beta chain came from a study of T cells after yellow fever vaccination. This clonotype was seen ten or more times. A universal primer site and UMIs were added as TCR cDNA was made by 5'RACE template switching. TCRdb independently ran MiXCR on the 5' RACE reads; one entry per CDR3 protein. In the table there are 250,000 or so distinct CDR3 sequences, 6.9% of which are singletons. The CDR3 length is 13 residues. The V end was cut by 1 base, the J end by 3 bases, with 7 bases between. The sequence came from a man aged 25-45 years who received the YFV17D yellow fever vaccine. This rearrangement joins TRBV12-3 or TRBV12-4 to TRBJ2-7; D gene ambiguous. Sequenced here: CD4+ T cells sorted from PBMCs, sampled 15 days after the yellow fever booster vaccination. CDR3 nucleotide sequence: TGTGCCAGCAGTTTAGGGGCCCTCTACGAGCAGTACTTC. It is translated as CASSLGALYEQYF.